The 14 T cell receptor beta chains reported below all come from one sample, sequenced in a study of blood T cell repertoires in COVID-19. Generated by immunoSEQ multiplex PCR, the TCRdb table keeps only in-frame clones and is missing some. The repertoire consists of about 130,000 clones, with approximately 78% occurring once and the leading ten covering 9.5% to 13%. Sample: peripheral blood. These receptor sequences come from a man between 60 and 75 years old who had recovered from COVID-19.

The chain couples TRBV29-1 to TRBJ1-1; 7 nucleotides agree with TRBD1. The CDR3 consists of 13 residues. The germline V gene encodes CDR1 SQVTM and CDR2 ANQGSEA. V lost 0 bases and J lost 4; bases outside the gene matches: 2. The CDR3 spells CSVEDPGGTEAFF. The DNA for the CDR3 is TGCAGCGTTGAAGATCCAGGGGGCACTGAAGCTTTCTTT.

A word on this clone: The same CDR3 arises from other DNA sequences in this sample as well. V gene TRBV18 combines with J gene TRBJ2-1; D is uncertain. The CDR3 contains 14 residues. Trimming cost V 0 bases and J 0 bases, with 3 bases left between them. Germline loops: CDR1 KGHSH, CDR2 LQKENI. In DNA, the CDR3 is TGTGCCAGCTCACCACCCCGCTCCTACAATGAGCAGTTCTTC. It is translated as CASSPPRSYNEQFF.

The chain is built from TRBV18 and TRBJ1-6, with D unresolved. Trimming cost V 6 bases and J 10 bases, with 19 bases left between them. The CDR3 has 15 amino acids. CDR1 is KGHSH and CDR2 is LQKENI in the germline V gene. The chain's CDR3 is CASSDPFGVGSPLHF. CDR3 nucleotides: TGTGCCAGCTCCGACCCCTTCGGGGTGGGGTCACCCCTCCACTTT. Combining the CDR3 with reference TRBV18 and TRBJ1-6 gives the whole variable domain NAGVMQNPRHLVRRRGQEARLRCSPMKGHSHVYWYRQLPEEGLKFMVYLQKENIIDESGMPKERFSAEFPKEGPSILRIQQVVRGDSAAYFCASSDPFGVGSPLHFGNGTRLTVT.

This sequence joins TRBV27 and TRBJ2-7; 7 nucleotides align to TRBD1. V lost 4 bases, J lost 2 bases, and 5 bases stayed unmatched. Germline-derived CDR1 and CDR2 are MNHEY and SMNVEV (reference sequence). This CDR3 spans 14 amino acids. In DNA form, the CDR3 reads TGTGCCAGCAGTTCCCGGGACAGCCCCTACGAGCAGTACTTC. It codes for CASSSRDSPYEQYF.

This clone was detected a few times. V usage is TRBV28 and J usage is TRBJ2-1; TRBD2 matches 10 bases. J gave up 5 bases and V 4 bases, and 8 bases lay outside the gene matches. The length of the CDR3 is 16 residues. Germline V gives CDR1 MDHEN, CDR2 SYDVKM. This chain's CDR3 is CASSSLSGRPNNEQFF. DNA for the CDR3: TGTGCCAGCAGTTCTCTTAGCGGGAGGCCCAACAATGAGCAGTTCTTC.

This clone was counted once. V and J are TRBV19 and TRBJ1-5; D remains ambiguous. CDR1 LNHDA and CDR2 SQIVND come from the germline V gene (reference sequence). Trimming removed 5 bases at V and 5 bases at J, with 16 bases between. The CDR3 extends over 15 amino acids. The CDR3 region is CASSRGISGDQPQHF. In nucleotides, the CDR3 is TGTGCCAGTAGTCGCGGGATCTCTGGCGATCAGCCCCAGCATTTT.

The chain recombines TRBV7-9 with TRBJ2-7; 9 bases are shared with TRBD1. Per the germline V gene, CDR1 is SEHNR and CDR2 is FQNEAQ (reference sequence). V was clipped by 4 bases and J by 1 base; unmatched bases: 8. This CDR3 contains 16 residues. CDR3 coding DNA: TGTGCCAGCAGCTCGTCCGGTGGGACAGGGTCCTACGAGCAGTACTTC. It translates to CASSSSGGTGSYEQYF.

CDR3 residues: CASSTGLSAFF. The DNA of the CDR3 is TGTGCCAGTAGTACCGGGTTATCGGCTTTCTTT. The chain recombines TRBV19 with TRBJ1-1; D uncertain. The CDR3 contains 11 residues. The germline V and J ends were trimmed by 4 bases and 11 bases, with 11 bases remaining between them. Germline V gene sequence: CDR1 LNHDA, CDR2 SQIVND (reference sequence).

The chain combines TRBV5-1 with TRBJ1-3; the match to TRBD1 covers 11 bases. CDR1 and CDR2 from the germline V gene are SGHRS and YFSETQ. The CDR3 runs 17 residues. Trimming cost V 2 bases and J 0 bases; bases outside gene matches: 4. The CDR3 reads CASSLRTGGSSGNTIYF. For the CDR3, the DNA is TGCGCCAGCAGCTTAAGGACAGGGGGCTCCTCTGGAAACACCATATATTTT.

The chain couples TRBV7-2 to TRBJ1-2; 7 bases match TRBD1. With V trimmed by 2 bases and J by 4 bases, 4 bases remained unmatched. From germline, CDR1 is SGHTA and CDR2 FQGNSA. This CDR3 has 14 residues. The CDR3 reads CASSLPGQAYGYTF. The CDR3 region has the DNA TGTGCCAGCAGCTTACCTGGACAGGCCTATGGCTACACCTTC.

This chain uses TRBV15 with TRBJ2-1, with a tentative D call TRBD2 (5 bases). Germline-derived CDR1 and CDR2 are LNHNV and YYDKDF (reference sequence). The CDR3 has 14 amino acids. The V end was cut by 3 bases, the J end by 5 bases, with 11 bases between. CDR3 bases: TGTGCCACCAGCAGGCCGGGAACCAACAATGAGCAGTTCTTC. It yields the protein CATSRPGTNNEQFF.

V and J are TRBV15 and TRBJ2-5; D possibly corresponds to TRBD1 (5 bases). This CDR3 has 16 residues. CDR1 and CDR2 (germline): LNHNV, YYDKDF (reference sequence). The germline V and J ends were trimmed by 5 bases and 0 bases, with 16 bases remaining between them. The CDR3 region is CATSSGERGYQETQYF. The CDR3 DNA reads TGTGCCACCAGCTCTGGAGAAAGGGGTTACCAAGAGACCCAGTACTTC.

This chain connects TRBV7-9 to TRBJ2-1, with 12 nucleotides matching TRBD2. This CDR3 is built from 17 residues. Per germline, CDR1 SEHNR and CDR2 FQNEAQ (reference sequence). Germline trimming cut 0 bases from V and 8 bases from J; bases unmatched to any gene: 8. Written as DNA, the CDR3 is TGTGCCAGCAGCTTAGCGCGGCTAGCGGGGGGGTTCGATGAGCAGTTCTTC. Its translation is CASSLARLAGGFDEQFF. Using reference TRBV7-9 and TRBJ2-1 for the parts outside the CDR3, the full variable domain is DTGVSQNPRHKITKRGQNVTFRCDPISEHNRLYWYRQTLGQGPEFLTYFQNEAQLEKSRLLSDRFSAERPKGSFSTLEIQRTEQGDSAMYLCASSLARLAGGFDEQFFGPGTRLTVL.

V gene TRBV19 combines with J gene TRBJ1-3; no definite D call. Trimming removed 0 bases at V and 0 bases at J, with 3 bases between. There are 14 residues in the CDR3. Looked up from germline, CDR1 is LNHDA and CDR2 is SQIVND (reference sequence). The CDR3 loop is CASSIDGSGNTIYF. In DNA form, the CDR3 reads TGTGCCAGTAGTATAGACGGCTCTGGAAACACCATATATTTT.